This T cell receptor (beta chain) was documented in a study of cytomegalovirus exposure and HLA in healthy donors. This clone was found a few times. Its antigen is still unknown. The PCR ran on 60 Vbeta and 13 Jbeta primers. The table came from immunoSEQ multiplex PCR; TCRdb's copy has only in-frame clones and leaves some out. The data contain 90,000 or so clones, 65% to 80% of them singletons. Overall study results and limits: The authors later found HLA-associated TCR beta chains more clonally expanded than equally common others. Sequencing depth across donors, presence/absence analyses assumed, was roughly uniform. Donor immune exposure was known only as CMV serostatus.

The receptor's source is a woman between 50 and 59 years old in good health and CMV-seropositive. Sequenced input: PBMCs.

The CDR3 here is CASSFVMGGSTGELFF. The CDR3 DNA is TGTGCCAGCAGCTTTGTTATGGGAGGGAGCACCGGGGAGCTGTTTTTT. The chain links TRBV7-9 to TRBJ2-2; 7 positions match TRBD2. The CDR3 extends over 16 amino acids. Germline CDR1 reads SEHNR; CDR2 reads FQNEAQ (reference sequence). Losses at the gene ends were 3 bases for V and 4 bases for J; bases not matched to a gene: 8. Filled out from reference TRBV7-9 and TRBJ2-2, the complete variable domain reads DTGVSQNPRHKITKRGQNVTFRCDPISEHNRLYWYRQTLGQGPEFLTYFQNEAQLEKSRLLSDRFSAERPKGSFSTLEIQRTEQGDSAMYLCASSFVMGGSTGELFFGEGSRLTVL.